A selection of T cell receptor beta chains follows, all from one sample in a study of resident and recirculating memory T cells in vitiligo. Libraries were prepared by immunoSEQ multiplex PCR; TCRdb keeps only in-frame clonotypes and omits some of them. The sample lists around 78,000 clones, approximately 90% occurring once. The sample comprised blood. All receptors come from a male donor with vitiligo. The CDR3 runs from the conserved cysteine through the conserved F or W. The order of the fields is D gene, J gene, V gene, clone size, CDR3 DNA, CDR3 protein. The D gene is left open where the match is weak. Only some rows state a clone size, as once, few, many or a class for expanded clones.

>TRBD2|TRBJ2-3|TRBV5-1|few
TGCGCCAGCAGCCCCCAGGGACTAGCGGGAGGCACGGGGGTCACAGATACGCAGTATTTT
CASSPQGLAGGTGVTDTQYF
>TRBD2|TRBJ2-1|TRBV30|.
TGTGCCTGGAGTGTCCGAGGGACTAGCGGGAGAGGGGCCCCTAGGGAGCAGTTCTTC
CAWSVRGTSGRGAPREQFF
>TRBD2|TRBJ2-7|TRBV10-3|.
TGTGCCATCTCCGGAACTAGCGGGCCATCCTACGAGCAGTACTTC
CAISGTSGPSYEQYF
>TRBD2|TRBJ2-7|TRBV7-8|.
TGTGCCAGCAGCCTAGGGAGCCAATGGCGGGGGAGCGAGCAGTACTTC
CASSLGSQWRGSEQYF
>TRBD1|TRBJ1-4|TRBV15|.
TGTGCCACCAGCAGGGACAGGGGGTATGAAAAACTGTTTTTT
CATSRDRGYEKLFF
>TRBD2|TRBJ2-7|TRBV6-5|.
TGTGCCAGCAGACCTCCTAGCGGGAGTGGCTACGAGCAGTACTTC
CASRPPSGSGYEQYF
>TRBD2|TRBJ2-1|TRBV9|.
TGTGCCAGCAGCGTAGACGGGAGGGGCTCCTACAATGAGCAGTTCTTC
CASSVDGRGSYNEQFF
>.|TRBJ2-1|TRBV29-1|.
TGCAGCCCGCTGCCGGTTATGGACAATGAGCAGTTCTTC
CSPLPVMDNEQFF
>.|TRBJ2-2|TRBV5-6|.
TGTGCCAGCAGAACAGGTTTCAGGACCGGGGAGCTGTTTTTT
CASRTGFRTGELFF
>.|TRBJ2-5|TRBV2|.
TGTGCCAGCAAGACTAGTCAAGAGACCCAGTACTTC
CASKTSQETQYF
>TRBD2|TRBJ2-7|TRBV25-1|.
TGTGCCAGCAGTAGGACTAGCGGGGAGCAGTACTTC
CASSRTSGEQYF
>TRBD2|TRBJ2-7|TRBV18|.
TGTGCCAGCCCCCTCGGGACTAGCGGAGCCTACGAGCAGTACTTC
CASPLGTSGAYEQYF
>TRBD1|TRBJ2-1|TRBV5-1|.
TGCGCCAGCAGCTTCACGGGGACAGGGGGGGTGGATGAGCAGTTCTTC
CASSFTGTGGVDEQFF
>TRBD1|TRBJ2-7|TRBV20-1|.
TGCAGTGCCCAGGGGGCTTACGAGCAGTACTTC
CSAQGAYEQYF
>TRBD2|TRBJ2-3|TRBV7-9|.
TGTGCCAGCAGCCCAGCCCCGACTAGCGGCCTCACAGATACGCAGTATTTT
CASSPAPTSGLTDTQYF
>TRBD2|TRBJ2-7|TRBV6-1|.
TGTGCCAGTAGTAGCGGGGCCGACTCCTACGAGCAGTACTTC
CASSSGADSYEQYF
>.|TRBJ1-2|TRBV10-3|.
TGTGCCATCAGTGAGTCGGAGGGAGATGGCTACACCTTC
CAISESEGDGYTF
>.|TRBJ1-2|TRBV18|.
TGTGCCAGCTCACCAGCAGGCCGGGGCTATGGCTACACCTTC
CASSPAGRGYGYTF
>TRBD2|TRBJ2-2|TRBV19|few
TGTGCCAGTAGTATAAGCGGGGCGGGCACCGGGGAGCTGTTTTTT
CASSISGAGTGELFF
>.|TRBJ2-4|TRBV30|.
TGTGCCTGGAGTGCGTCCAGAAACATTCAGTACTTC
CAWSASRNIQYF
>TRBD2|TRBJ2-1|TRBV7-9|.
TGTGCCAGCAGCTCACCCTGGCGGGAGACGGCCAATGAGCAGTTCTTC
CASSSPWRETANEQFF
>TRBD2|TRBJ2-7|TRBV9|.
TGTGCCAGCAGCACCCCGATCGGACTAGCGGGGGCCTACGAGCAGTACTTC
CASSTPIGLAGAYEQYF
>.|TRBJ1-2|TRBV9|once
TGTGCCAGCAGCGAACAGGGATTTGAAGCCTATGGCTACACCTTC
CASSEQGFEAYGYTF
>.|TRBJ1-4|TRBV30|.
TGTGCCTGGAAATCGGGAGCAACTAATGAAAAACTGTTTTTT
CAWKSGATNEKLFF
>.|TRBJ2-2|TRBV4-1|.
TGCGCCAGCAGCAATCGGGAGCCTCGCTACACCGGGGAGCTGTTTTTT
CASSNREPRYTGELFF
>.|TRBJ2-5|TRBV25-1|.
TGTGCCAGCAGTGAATGGTCAGGGAGGCAAGAGACCCAGTACTTC
CASSEWSGRQETQYF
>.|TRBJ1-1|TRBV9|.
TGTGCCAGCAGCCCCTACCATCAAGGGGACACTGAAGCTTTCTTT
CASSPYHQGDTEAFF
>.|TRBJ1-2|TRBV7-2|.
TGTGCCAGCAGCTTATCGAGACTTTGGGACTATGGCTACACCTTC
CASSLSRLWDYGYTF
>.|TRBJ2-2|TRBV10-2|once
TGCGCCAGCAGTGAGTCGTTCCTCTGGGGAGGGAACACCGGGGAGCTGTTTTTT
CASSESFLWGGNTGELFF
>.|TRBJ2-1|TRBV6-5|.
TGTGCCAGCAGTCCCGGGGATGGAAGGGATGAGCAGTTCTTC
CASSPGDGRDEQFF
>.|TRBJ2-3|TRBV9|few
TGTGCCAGCAGCTCCACAGGTGGTCTGGATACGCAGTATTTT
CASSSTGGLDTQYF
>.|TRBJ1-5|TRBV15|.
TGTGCCACCAGCAGAGATGGAGAGGGGGACAGCAATCAGCCCCAGCATTTT
CATSRDGEGDSNQPQHF
>.|TRBJ2-1|TRBV4-1|.
TGCGCCAGCAGCCAAGATCCGGGGATTTGGGAGCAGTTCTTC
CASSQDPGIWEQFF
>TRBD1|TRBJ2-7|TRBV18|.
TGTGCCAGCTCACCACCGGGGACAGGTTCCCCCTACGAGCAGTACTTC
CASSPPGTGSPYEQYF
>.|TRBJ2-7|TRBV5-4|.
TGTGCCAGCAGCCGAGGGCGCGAGCAGTACTTC
CASSRGREQYF
>.|TRBJ1-2|TRBV5-4|.
TGTGCCAGCAGCTTGTGGGCAGCCTCCGGATCAGGCTACACCTTC
CASSLWAASGSGYTF
>.|TRBJ2-3|TRBV2|once
TGTGCCAGCAGTGGACTAGTAGGGGCAGATACGCAGTATTTT
CASSGLVGADTQYF
>TRBD2|TRBJ2-7|TRBV9|.
TGTGCCAGCAGCCTTAGACTAGCAGGCTACGAGCAGTACTTC
CASSLRLAGYEQYF
>TRBD2|TRBJ2-1|TRBV30|once
TGTGCCTGGAGTCCCCCCCCTGTGTGGGGGAGGGGAATCAATGAGCAGTTCTTC
CAWSPPPVWGRGINEQFF